The 24 T cell receptor beta chains presented below share a single source sample, sequenced in a study of T cell responses to AZD1222 COVID-19 vaccine. The method was immunoSEQ multiplex PCR; TCRdb's version includes in-frame clones alone and lacks a portion of them. This sample carries more than 110,000 clones, with about 2.3% going to the ten biggest clones. Material: peripheral blood. Receptors were obtained from an adult in good health.

The CDR3 DNA sequence: TGTGCCTGGAGTGAGTACACGGAAAATCAGCCCCAGCATTTT. This sequence encodes CAWSEYTENQPQHF. The chain employs TRBV30 and TRBJ1-5; D unclear. Trimming pared 1 base from V and 4 bases from J, leaving 11 bases between. The V gene's germline CDR1 is GTSNPN and CDR2 SVGIG (reference sequence). The CDR3 runs 14 residues.

The chain recombines TRBV9 with TRBJ2-1, with D hard to call. Per the germline V gene, CDR1 is SGDLS and CDR2 is YYNGEE. V was clipped by 0 bases and J by 2 bases, with 15 bases between them. CDR3 length equals 17 residues. The CDR3 DNA reads as TGTGCCAGCAGCGTAGCTACAACAGTAAAAACCTACAATGAGCAGTTCTTC. Protein product: CASSVATTVKTYNEQFF. Full variable domain (outside the CDR3, taken from reference TRBV9 and TRBJ2-1): DSGVTQTPKHLITATGQRVTLRCSPRSGDLSVYWYQQSLDQGLQFLIQYYNGEERAKGNILERFSAQQFPDLHSELNLSSLELGDSALYFCASSVATTVKTYNEQFFGPGTRLTVL.

The gene calls are TRBV5-1 and TRBJ2-1, with 9 bases matching TRBD2. Germline V gene data show CDR1 as SGHRS and CDR2 as YFSETQ. After removal of 1 base from V and 9 bases from J, the junction contained 17 bases not matched to a gene. This CDR3 is 18 amino acids long. The CDR3 sequence is CASSLWGGGAIGGAEQFF. The CDR3 DNA follows: TGCGCCAGCAGCTTGTGGGGCGGGGGGGCCATTGGCGGCGCTGAGCAGTTCTTC. Looking up the rest from reference TRBV5-1 and TRBJ2-1 gives the full variable domain: KAGVTQTPRYLIKTRGQQVTLSCSPISGHRSVSWYQQTPGQGLQFLFEYFSETQRNKGNFPGRFSGRQFSNSRSEMNVSTLELGDSALYLCASSLWGGGAIGGAEQFFGPGTRLTVL.

The rearrangement joins TRBV2 to TRBJ1-4; 8 bases are shared with TRBD1. CDR1 is SNHLY, CDR2 FYNNEI, per germline. The CDR3 covers 15 residues. J gave up 5 bases and V 7 bases, and 9 bases lay outside the gene matches. CDR3 nucleotide sequence: TGTGCCAGCAATCATCCGGGACAGGCAAATGAAAAACTGTTTTTT. This encodes CASNHPGQANEKLFF.

The chain uses TRBV15 and TRBJ1-2; 8 bases are a match to TRBD1. V was clipped by 5 bases and J by 5 bases; unmatched bases: 13. The CDR3 length is 16 residues. Germline V gene data show CDR1 as LNHNV and CDR2 as YYDKDF (reference sequence). As DNA, the CDR3 is TGTGCCACCAGCGGGTCAGGGGGCTTACCCATTTATGGCTACACCTTC. This sequence encodes CATSGSGGLPIYGYTF.

The rearrangement uses TRBV5-6 and TRBJ2-5; possible D gene TRBD2, 5 bases. The V end lost 4 bases, the J end lost 0 bases, and 16 bases lay between the germline ends. CDR1 is SGHDT, CDR2 YYEEEE, per germline. CDR3 length: 16 residues. As DNA, the CDR3 is TGTGCCAGCAGCGTAACAGCGGTGACGTACCAAGAGACCCAGTACTTC. This gives the protein CASSVTAVTYQETQYF.

The V gene is TRBV19, the J gene TRBJ2-1, with D perhaps assigned TRBD1 or TRBD2 (6 bases each). Between the trimmed V and J ends, which lost 10 bases and 0 bases, there was a span of 13 bases. Germline CDR1 and CDR2: LNHDA and SQIVND (reference sequence). The CDR3 extends over 14 amino acids. The CDR3 region is CATKRGASYNEQFF. The CDR3, as DNA: TGTGCCACCAAGAGGGGGGCCTCCTACAATGAGCAGTTCTTC. Together with reference TRBV19 and TRBJ2-1, the CDR3 gives the full variable domain: DGGITQSPKYLFRKEGQNVTLSCEQNLNHDAMYWYRQDPGQGLRLIYYSQIVNDFQKGDIAEGYSVSREKKESFPLTVTSAQKNPTAFYLCATKRGASYNEQFFGPGTRLTVL.

This sequence joins TRBV14 and TRBJ2-1; TRBD2 might be the D (6 bases). Per the germline V gene, CDR1 is SGHDN and CDR2 is FVKESK. V lost 4 bases and J 6 bases, leaving 13 bases between the germline ends. The CDR3 runs to 14 residues. The DNA of the CDR3 is TGTGCCAGCAGCCCCGGCCTCGGGGGCAATGAGCAGTTCTTC. As protein: CASSPGLGGNEQFF.

The chain combines TRBV5-5 with TRBJ2-1; D is undetermined. V lost 1 base, J lost 1 base, and 6 bases lay in between. Per the germline V gene, CDR1 is SGHKS and CDR2 is YYEKEE (reference sequence). The CDR3 length is 14 residues. CDR3 protein: CASSLPGSYNEQFF. The DNA for the CDR3 is TGTGCCAGCAGCTTGCCCGGGTCCTACAATGAGCAGTTCTTC. Complete variable domain (other parts from reference TRBV5-5 and TRBJ2-1): DAGVTQSPTHLIKTRGQQVTLRCSPISGHKSVSWYQQVLGQGPQFIFQYYEKEERGRGNFPDRFSARQFPNYSSELNVNALLLGDSALYLCASSLPGSYNEQFFGPGTRLTVL.

The chain employs TRBV3-1 (or the pseudogene TRBV3-2) and TRBJ1-2, with D perhaps TRBD1 (5 bases). CDR1 and CDR2 from the germline V gene are LGHDT and YNNKEL (reference sequence). Trimming pared 1 base from V and 3 bases from J, leaving 12 bases between. The CDR3 runs 15 residues. The CDR3 DNA reads TGTGCCAGCAGCCAAGGTGGGCAGGGCCACTATGGCTACACCTTC. Its translation is CASSQGGQGHYGYTF.

The chain couples TRBV5-4 to TRBJ2-7; 8 nucleotides match TRBD2. Germline CDR1 is SGHNT and CDR2 is YYREEE (reference sequence). V was clipped by 6 bases and J by 6 bases; unmatched bases: 11. The CDR3 spans 14 residues. CDR3 region: CASTPGGAPGEQYF. In DNA, the CDR3 is TGTGCCAGCACCCCGGGAGGGGCCCCGGGCGAGCAGTACTTC.

This chain connects TRBV7-9 to TRBJ1-1, with D maybe TRBD1 (6 bases). Germline V gene lookup returns CDR1 SEHNR and CDR2 FQNEAQ (reference sequence). V dropped 5 bases and J dropped 4 bases, with 20 bases sitting between them. The CDR3 is 16 amino acids. CDR3 loop: CASSRRDMQLGTEAFF. CDR3 DNA: TGTGCCAGCAGCCGTCGGGACATGCAGTTGGGCACTGAAGCTTTCTTT.

V is TRBV5-4 and J is TRBJ2-3; TRBD2 matches at 11 bases. Unmatched junction bases numbered 4, after V lost 0 bases and J lost 4 bases. This CDR3 comprises 16 residues. Germline V CDR1 and CDR2: SGHNT, YYREEE (reference sequence). The CDR3 DNA reads as TGTGCCAGCAGCTTGGCGCCTAGCGGGGGGCCAGATACGCAGTATTTT. Amino acids: CASSLAPSGGPDTQYF.

The rearrangement joins TRBV15 to TRBJ1-5; 7 nucleotides match TRBD1. The junction had 2 bases not matched to a gene; V was cut back by 5 bases and J by 4 bases. This CDR3 is built from 13 residues. Germline CDR1 reads LNHNV; CDR2 reads YYDKDF (reference sequence). The CDR3, as DNA: TGTGCCACCAGCCTGGACAGGAATCAGCCCCAGCATTTT. It encodes CATSLDRNQPQHF.

J is TRBJ2-3 and V is TRBV30; TRBD1 aligns across 8 bases. V was pared by 1 base and J by 5 bases, with 11 bases of the junction left unmatched. This CDR3 has 16 amino acids. Germline CDR1 is GTSNPN and CDR2 is SVGIG (reference sequence). CDR3 in amino acids: CAWSGGTGQGGDTQYF. The CDR3 nucleotides read TGTGCCTGGAGTGGGGGGACAGGACAGGGAGGAGATACGCAGTATTTT.

The CDR3 loop is CASSHPGQPGRDEKLFF. DNA of the CDR3: TGTGCCAGCAGCCACCCCGGACAGCCGGGCCGGGATGAAAAACTGTTTTTT. This chain joins TRBV16 and TRBJ1-4; tentatively, D is TRBD1 (6 bases). The ends were cut back, 3 bases at V and 6 bases at J, with 20 bases in the middle. Germline loops: CDR1 KGHSY, CDR2 FQNENV. The CDR3 runs to 17 residues.

With regard to this clone: One end of the junction varies from germline; a read error may be responsible. V usage is TRBV7-2 and J usage is TRBJ2-2; unclear D gene. The CDR3 length is 14 residues. Germline V gene sequence: CDR1 SGHTA, CDR2 FQGNSA. The DNA for the CDR3 is TGTGCCAGCAGTTTAGTTCGGCTGGCCGGGGAGCTGTTTTTT. Protein sequence: CASSLVRLAGELFF.

This chain uses TRBV5-6 with TRBJ1-1, with D uncertain. Germline loops: CDR1 SGHDT, CDR2 YYEEEE. Trimming cost V 0 bases and J 4 bases, with 7 bases left between them. This CDR3 is built from 13 residues. CDR3 in amino acids: CASSLAGPTEAFF. The CDR3 bases are TGTGCCAGCAGCTTGGCAGGCCCCACTGAAGCTTTCTTT.

The chain joins TRBV5-4 to TRBJ2-5, with TRBD1 matching over 10 bases. This CDR3 has 14 residues. The V and J ends lost 4 bases and 4 bases, in that order; junction bases with no gene match: 4. Germline CDR1 is SGHNT and CDR2 is YYREEE (reference sequence). For the CDR3, the DNA is TGTGCCAGCAGCGAAGACAGGGGGCGAGAGACCCAGTACTTC. Residues: CASSEDRGRETQYF.

This chain connects TRBV11-1 to TRBJ2-1, with unresolved D. Trimming stripped 2 bases from V and 6 bases from J, with 11 bases between. The CDR3 runs 14 residues. Germline CDR1 is SGHAT and CDR2 is FQDESV (reference sequence). The CDR3 nucleotides are TGTGCCAGCAGCTTACAGGTCACCCTCAATGAGCAGTTCTTC. Protein: CASSLQVTLNEQFF.

CDR3 nucleotides: TGTGCCAGCAGCGAGAACGGCGATCAGCCCCAGCATTTT. It is translated as CASSENGDQPQHF. The gene calls are TRBV7-2 and TRBJ1-5; D is unclear. The CDR3 covers 13 residues. In germline, CDR1 is SGHTA, CDR2 FQGNSA. The ends were cut back, 5 bases at V and 5 bases at J, with 10 bases in the middle.

J is TRBJ2-1 and V is TRBV29-1, with 7 bases fitting TRBD1. Trimming took 6 bases from V and 6 from J; bases not matched to a gene: 2. The germline gives CDR1 SQVTM, CDR2 ANQGSEA. CDR3 length: 11 residues. Here the CDR3 reads CSVGGLNEQFF. The DNA of the CDR3 is TGCAGCGTAGGGGGCCTCAATGAGCAGTTCTTC.

The chain carries TRBV29-1 and TRBJ2-3, with 7 bases that match TRBD1. The CDR3 sequence is 14 residues long. V was pared by 4 bases and J by 4 bases, with 8 bases of the junction left unmatched. The germline V gene encodes CDR1 SQVTM and CDR2 ANQGSEA. The CDR3 bases are TGCAGCGTTGGAAAAACAGGGGCGGCAGATACGCAGTATTTT. Amino acid sequence: CSVGKTGAADTQYF.

This sequence joins TRBV20-1 and TRBJ2-5, with no clear D. Trimming took off 6 bases at V and 5 bases at J, with 10 bases between the two ends. From germline, CDR1 is DFQATT and CDR2 SNEGSKA (reference sequence). There are 11 residues in the CDR3. CDR3 sequence reads: CSAVTHETQYF. In DNA, the CDR3 is TGCAGTGCCGTAACCCACGAGACCCAGTACTTC.